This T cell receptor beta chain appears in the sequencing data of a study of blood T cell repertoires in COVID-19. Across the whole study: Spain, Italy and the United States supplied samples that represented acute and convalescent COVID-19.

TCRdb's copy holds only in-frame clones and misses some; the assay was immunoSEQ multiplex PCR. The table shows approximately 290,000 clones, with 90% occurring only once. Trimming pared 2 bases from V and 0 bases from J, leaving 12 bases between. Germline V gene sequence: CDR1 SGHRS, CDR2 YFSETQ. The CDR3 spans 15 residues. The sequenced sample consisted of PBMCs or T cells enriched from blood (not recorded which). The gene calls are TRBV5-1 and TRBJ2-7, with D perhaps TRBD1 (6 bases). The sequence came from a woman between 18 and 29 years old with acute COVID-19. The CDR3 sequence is CASSLRTAYSYEQYF. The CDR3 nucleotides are TGCGCCAGCAGCTTAAGGACAGCGTACTCCTACGAGCAGTACTTC.